This T cell receptor (beta chain) was documented in a study of blood T cell repertoires in COVID-19. Participant age was roughly 18 to 90 years, and participants resided in fewer than 30 US areas. Cohorts were based on clinical histories the participants reported. The germline V and J ends were trimmed by 0 bases and 6 bases, with 12 bases remaining between them. CDR1 is MGHRA, CDR2 YSYEKL, per germline. The CDR3 extends over 16 amino acids. The protocol was immunoSEQ multiplex PCR, while the TCRdb copy is restricted to in-frame clones and leaves out a portion. The table has roughly 420,000 clones, 70% to 90% seen once. This clone occurred once.

The TCR was taken from a woman aged 25 to 39 with acute COVID-19. The chain couples TRBV4-1 to TRBJ1-6; D is unresolved. The sequenced material came from PBMCs or T cells enriched from blood (not recorded which). CDR3 loop: CASSQDFWAGNSPLHF. CDR3 nucleotides: TGCGCCAGCAGCCAAGATTTTTGGGCGGGTAATTCACCCCTCCACTTT.